The source of this T cell receptor beta chain is a study of cytomegalovirus exposure and HLA in healthy donors. About this clone itself: Its antigen is currently unknown.

Use of 60 Vbeta and 13 Jbeta primers characterized the PCR. Clones were sequenced by immunoSEQ multiplex PCR, and TCRdb holds only the in-frame ones, with some missing. The top ten clones hold approximately 6.7% of a sample with roughly 180,000 clones, roughly 80% of them seen once. Study-level findings and limits: The study found most TCR sequences rare, yet found some public TCRs in many donors. Confirmation was obtained in vitro that a few CMV-associated chains are specific for CMV antigens.

The CDR3 runs 14 residues. Trimming took off 0 bases at V and 8 bases at J, with 13 bases between the two ends. The germline V gene has CDR1 LGHNA and CDR2 YSLEER. The chain joins TRBV4-3 to TRBJ1-2; tentatively, D is TRBD1 (5 bases). This sequence originates from a man under 40 in good health and CMV-seropositive. Sequencing input: PBMCs. The CDR3 is CASSQDLGWGGYTF. The CDR3 DNA sequence: TGCGCCAGCAGCCAAGATCTGGGATGGGGCGGCTACACCTTC.